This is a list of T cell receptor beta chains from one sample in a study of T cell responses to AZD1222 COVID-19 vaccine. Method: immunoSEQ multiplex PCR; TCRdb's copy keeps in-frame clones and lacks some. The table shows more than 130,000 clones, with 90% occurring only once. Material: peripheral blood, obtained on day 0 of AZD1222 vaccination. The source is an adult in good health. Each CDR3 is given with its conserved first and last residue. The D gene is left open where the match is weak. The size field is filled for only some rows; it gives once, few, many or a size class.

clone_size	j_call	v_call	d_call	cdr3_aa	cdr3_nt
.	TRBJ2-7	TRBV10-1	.	CASSGRGRSSYEQYF	TGCGCCAGCAGTGGTAGGGGCCGTAGCTCCTACGAGCAGTACTTC
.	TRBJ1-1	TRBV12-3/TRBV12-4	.	CASSFSSEAFF	TGTGCCAGCAGTTTTTCGTCAGAAGCTTTCTTT
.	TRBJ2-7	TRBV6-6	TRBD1	CASSYSAPGQGNEQYF	TGTGCCAGCAGTTACTCGGCCCCGGGACAGGGGAACGAGCAGTACTTC
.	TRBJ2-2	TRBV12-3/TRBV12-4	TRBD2	CASLAGGAGELFF	TGTGCCAGCCTAGCGGGGGGGGCCGGGGAGCTGTTTTTT
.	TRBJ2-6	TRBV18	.	CASSPDAGAAGANVLTF	TGTGCCAGCTCACCCGATGCAGGGGCCGCTGGGGCCAACGTCCTGACTTTC
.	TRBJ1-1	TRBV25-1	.	CASSDRDTEAFF	TGTGCCAGCAGTGACAGGGACACTGAAGCTTTCTTT
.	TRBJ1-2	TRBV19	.	CASSMEWGSGGEGYTF	TGTGCCAGTAGTATGGAGTGGGGGTCCGGGGGAGAGGGCTACACCTTC
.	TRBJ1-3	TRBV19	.	CASSMTRGGTGNTIYF	TGTGCCAGTAGTATGACCAGGGGAGGTACTGGAAACACCATATATTTT
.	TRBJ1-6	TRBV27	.	CASSFRGVNSPLHF	TGTGCCAGCAGTTTCAGGGGAGTTAATTCACCCCTCCACTTT
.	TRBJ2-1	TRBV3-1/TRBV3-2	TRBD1	CASSQTGGSGSYNEQFF	TGTGCCAGCAGCCAAACAGGGGGGAGTGGGTCATACAATGAGCAGTTCTTC
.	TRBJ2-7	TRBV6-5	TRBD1	CASSFWRTGYYYEQYF	TGTGCCAGCAGTTTTTGGAGGACAGGGTATTATTACGAGCAGTACTTC
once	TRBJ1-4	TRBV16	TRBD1	CASSQSDRGEKLFF	TGTGCCAGCAGCCAATCGGACAGGGGGGAAAAACTGTTTTTT
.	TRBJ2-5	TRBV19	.	CASSLGLRGSQETQYF	TGTGCCAGTAGTTTGGGCTTGAGGGGGTCACAAGAGACCCAGTACTTC
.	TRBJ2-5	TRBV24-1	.	CATSEQGVKETQYF	TGTGCCACCAGTGAGCAGGGAGTCAAAGAGACCCAGTACTTC
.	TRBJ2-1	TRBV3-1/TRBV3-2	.	CASSHLVGGSNEQFF	TGTGCCAGCAGCCACCTTGTAGGGGGGAGCAATGAGCAGTTCTTC
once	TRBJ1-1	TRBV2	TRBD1	CASSVLKGAGTEAFF	TGTGCCAGCAGTGTTCTTAAGGGGGCCGGCACTGAAGCTTTCTTT
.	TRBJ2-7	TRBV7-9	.	CASSLSGVEGGYEQYF	TGTGCCAGCAGCTTATCCGGGGTGGAGGGGGGGTACGAGCAGTACTTC
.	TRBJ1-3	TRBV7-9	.	CASTPTGNTIYF	TGTGCCAGCACCCCGACAGGAAACACCATATATTTT
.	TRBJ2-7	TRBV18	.	CASSRPTTHEQYF	TGTGCCAGCTCACGACCCACCACCCACGAGCAGTACTTC
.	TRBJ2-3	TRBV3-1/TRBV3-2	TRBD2	CASSQVAGRDTQYF	TGTGCCAGCAGCCAAGTAGCGGGGAGGGATACGCAGTATTTT
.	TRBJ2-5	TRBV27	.	CASSALAQKETQYF	TGTGCCAGCAGTGCGCTCGCCCAAAAAGAGACCCAGTACTTC
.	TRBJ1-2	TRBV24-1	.	CATSSRGGGYTF	TGTGCCACCAGTAGCCGGGGTGGAGGCTACACCTTC
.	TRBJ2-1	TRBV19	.	CASSGWGRYNEQFF	TGTGCCAGTAGTGGGTGGGGACGCTACAATGAGCAGTTCTTC
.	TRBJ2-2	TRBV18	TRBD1	CASSPPPDRVTGELFF	TGTGCCAGCTCACCACCTCCGGACAGGGTAACCGGGGAGCTGTTTTTT
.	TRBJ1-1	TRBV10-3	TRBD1	CAISGEAGQGESEAFF	TGTGCCATCAGTGGAGAAGCGGGACAGGGCGAGAGTGAAGCTTTCTTT
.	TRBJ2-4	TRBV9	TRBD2	CASSVGPSGRANIQYF	TGTGCCAGCAGCGTAGGTCCTAGCGGGAGAGCGAACATTCAGTACTTC
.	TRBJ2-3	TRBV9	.	CASSVVGGEDTDTQYF	TGTGCCAGCAGCGTAGTTGGCGGGGAAGATACAGATACGCAGTATTTT
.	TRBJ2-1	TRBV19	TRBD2	CASSIARTSGRVNEQFF	TGTGCCAGTAGTATAGCTAGGACTAGCGGGAGAGTGAATGAGCAGTTCTTC
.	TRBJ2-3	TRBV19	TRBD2	CATGTNADTQYF	TGTGCCACCGGGACTAATGCAGATACGCAGTATTTT
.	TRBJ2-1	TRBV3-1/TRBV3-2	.	CASSQGAAGFLKFF	TGTGCCAGCAGCCAAGGGGCGGCGGGGTTTTTAAAGTTCTTC
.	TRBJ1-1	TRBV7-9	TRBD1	CASSLGQGMGTEAFF	TGTGCCAGCAGCTTAGGACAGGGTATGGGCACTGAAGCTTTCTTT
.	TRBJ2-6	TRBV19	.	CASSVQDSGANVLTF	TGTGCCAGTAGTGTACAGGACTCTGGGGCCAACGTCCTGACTTTC
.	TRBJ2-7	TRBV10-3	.	CAISEGRREQYF	TGTGCCATCAGTGAGGGCAGACGCGAGCAGTACTTC
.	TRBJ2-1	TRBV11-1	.	CASSSTGPVEQFF	TGTGCCAGCAGTTCGACCGGACCGGTTGAGCAGTTCTTC
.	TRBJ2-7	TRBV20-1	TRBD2	CSASWRENEQYF	TGCAGTGCTAGTTGGCGGGAGAACGAGCAGTACTTC
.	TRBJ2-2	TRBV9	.	CASSKSTGELFF	TGTGCCAGCAGCAAATCGACCGGGGAGCTGTTTTTT
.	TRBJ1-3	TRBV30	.	CAWHGRLGNTIYF	TGTGCCTGGCACGGACGGCTGGGAAACACCATATATTTT
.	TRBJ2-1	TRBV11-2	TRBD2	CASIYGGNLNEQFF	TGTGCCAGCATATACGGGGGGAACCTCAATGAGCAGTTCTTC
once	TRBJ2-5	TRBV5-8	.	CASSLRHLEETQYF	TGTGCCAGCAGCTTGAGGCATTTGGAAGAGACCCAGTACTTC
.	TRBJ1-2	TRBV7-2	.	CASSLGRGGYGYTF	TGTGCCAGCAGCCTCGGGAGGGGGGGATATGGCTACACCTTC
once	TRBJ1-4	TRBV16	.	CASSQLPFNEKLFF	TGTGCCAGCAGCCAATTACCCTTTAATGAAAAACTGTTTTTT
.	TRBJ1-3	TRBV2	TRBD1	CASSEGQFNTIYF	TGTGCCAGCAGTGAGGGACAGTTCAACACCATATATTTT
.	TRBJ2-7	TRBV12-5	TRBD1	CASGLADRADRF	TGTGCTAGTGGTTTAGCGGACAGGGCGGATCGCTTC
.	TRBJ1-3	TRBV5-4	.	CASSLSGVGNTIYF	TGTGCCAGCAGCTTGTCGGGGGTTGGAAACACCATATATTTT